What follows are 13 T cell receptor beta chains derived from one specimen sequenced in a study of CD8+ T cells in alopecia areata. Extraction and reverse transcription of RNA yielded cDNA as the sequencing template. TCRdb keeps only in-frame clones here, not all; method: immunoSEQ multiplex PCR. This sample yields 200,000 or so clones, of which approximately 61% are seen a single time; 0.45% belongs to the top ten. Material: CD4+ T cells sorted from blood, obtained at week 0. The receptors were gathered from a human donor with alopecia areata.

The V call is TRBV6-1, the J call TRBJ1-1, with D perhaps TRBD1 (6 bases). The CDR3 has 11 amino acids. Per germline, CDR1 MNHNS and CDR2 SASEGT. The V gene lost 6 bases and the J gene lost 5 bases, with 7 bases spanning the gap. CDR3 coding DNA: TGTGCCAGCAGCGGACAGACTGAAGCTTTCTTT. This gives the protein CASSGQTEAFF.

This sequence joins TRBV19 and TRBJ1-5, with TRBD1 matching 8 bases. Germline V gene data show CDR1 as LNHDA and CDR2 as SQIVND (reference sequence). CDR3 length: 15 amino acids. The V gene end was trimmed by 3 bases and the J gene end by 4 bases; junction bases not matched to a gene: 5. CDR3 sequence: CASSMTGEGNQPQHF. Written as DNA, the CDR3 is TGTGCCAGTAGTATGACAGGGGAAGGTAATCAGCCCCAGCATTTT.

The chain joins TRBV5-1 to TRBJ1-1; D gene unclear. Trimming shortened V by 4 bases and J by 1 base, and 11 bases separated the two germline ends. The germline V gene encodes CDR1 SGHRS and CDR2 YFSETQ. CDR3 length equals 14 residues. For the CDR3, the DNA is TGCGCCAGCAGCGGAGGACGAACGAACACTGAAGCTTTCTTT. Its translation: CASSGGRTNTEAFF.

J is TRBJ2-6 and V is TRBV30; D is uncertain. The germline V gene has CDR1 GTSNPN and CDR2 SVGIG (reference sequence). Deletions cut 3 bases from V and 0 bases from J, with 18 bases between. This CDR3 region has 18 residues. The CDR3 loop reads CAWSRTRLFPSGANVLTF. In DNA, the CDR3 is TGTGCCTGGAGCCGGACGAGGCTTTTTCCCTCTGGGGCCAACGTCCTGACTTTC.

The V and J genes are TRBV7-2 and TRBJ1-5; D call uncertain. CDR1 SGHTA and CDR2 FQGNSA come from the germline V gene. The germline V and J ends were trimmed by 4 bases and 2 bases, with 18 bases remaining between them. This CDR3 contains 17 residues. The CDR3 sequence: CASSSGPKPRRNQPQHF. The CDR3 bases are TGTGCCAGCAGCTCCGGGCCGAAGCCTCGACGCAATCAGCCCCAGCATTTT.

This sequence joins TRBV5-6 and TRBJ2-4; the D gene is possibly TRBD2 (5 bases). Germline CDR1 and CDR2: SGHDT and YYEEEE. This CDR3 spans 16 amino acids. V lost 3 bases to trimming and J lost 0 bases, with 13 bases between them. The CDR3 DNA sequence: TGTGCCAGCAGCTCCGGGAATGGGATAGCCAAAAACATTCAGTACTTC. This translates into CASSSGNGIAKNIQYF.

This rearrangement joins TRBV29-1 to TRBJ1-2; 7 positions match TRBD1. V lost 7 bases and J lost 2; bases outside the gene matches: 7. From germline, CDR1 is SQVTM and CDR2 ANQGSEA. CDR3 length: 13 residues. CDR3: CSAADRPNYGYTF. The CDR3 DNA sequence: TGCAGCGCTGCGGACAGGCCCAACTATGGCTACACCTTC.

V is TRBV2 and J is TRBJ1-2, with D unclear. There are 12 residues in the CDR3. Trimming removed 3 bases from V and 12 bases from J, with 14 bases in between. Per the germline V gene, CDR1 is SNHLY and CDR2 is FYNNEI. The DNA for the CDR3 is TGTGCCAGCAGTGATGAGGCAGCCCCGAACACCTTC. Amino acids: CASSDEAAPNTF.

The sample holds one count of this clone. The genes are TRBV4-1 and TRBJ1-2, with a weak D call TRBD1 (5 bases). Germline V gene data show CDR1 as MGHRA and CDR2 as YSYEKL. V shed 4 bases and J shed 8 bases, with 14 bases lying between them. This CDR3 region has 13 residues. The CDR3 sequence: CASSPLGGNGYTF. Written as DNA, the CDR3 is TGCGCCAGCAGCCCCCTTGGGGGGAACGGCTACACCTTC.

The chain employs TRBV2 and TRBJ2-7; TRBD2 might be the D (6 bases). The CDR3 sequence is 12 residues long. Trimming cost V 8 bases and J 1 base, with 9 bases left between them. Per the germline V gene, CDR1 is SNHLY and CDR2 is FYNNEI. The CDR3 loop reads CASGGTSYEQYF. As DNA, the CDR3 is TGTGCCAGCGGAGGGACTTCCTACGAGCAGTACTTC.

The chain is built from TRBV29-1 and TRBJ1-1; no clear D gene. There are 12 residues in the CDR3. Deletions cut 6 bases from V and 2 bases from J, with 10 bases between. Germline V gene sequence: CDR1 SQVTM, CDR2 ANQGSEA. In DNA form, the CDR3 reads TGCAGCGTAGGAAGGATTAACACTGAAGCTTTCTTT. Protein product: CSVGRINTEAFF.

A few counts support this clone. V and J are TRBV5-1 and TRBJ2-1; D gene uncertain. Germline-derived CDR1 and CDR2 are SGHRS and YFSETQ. This CDR3 is built from 18 residues. The germline V and J ends were trimmed by 5 bases and 8 bases, with 29 bases remaining between them. CDR3 protein: CASSYPSLGASAGDEQFF. The CDR3 nucleotides are TGCGCCAGCAGTTATCCGTCGCTAGGAGCGAGTGCTGGGGATGAGCAGTTCTTC.

V gene TRBV18 combines with J gene TRBJ2-1; D remains ambiguous. The CDR3 is 13 residues long. In germline, CDR1 is KGHSH, CDR2 LQKENI. Trimming removed 2 bases from V and 6 bases from J, with 8 bases in between. The CDR3 DNA reads TGTGCCAGCTCACCATTCCCCACCAATGAGCAGTTCTTC. Amino acids: CASSPFPTNEQFF.